Shown below are 8 T cell receptor beta chains from a single sample sequenced in a study of T cells after yellow fever vaccination. TCRdb processed the 5' RACE reads anew with MiXCR; each CDR3 protein has one entry. There are some 560,000 distinct CDR3 sequences in the sample; less than 20% occur only once, and around 15% lies in the top ten. The starting material was PBMCs, obtained 15 days after the yellow fever booster vaccination. The receptors were gathered from a man aged 25-45 years who received the YFV17D yellow fever vaccine.

This clonotype has a handful of counts. The V and J genes are TRBV20-1 and TRBJ2-7, with D tentatively TRBD1 or TRBD2 (6 bases each). Trimming left V 5 bases short and J 6 bases short, with 17 bases between. Germline CDR1 is DFQATT and CDR2 is SNEGSKA (reference sequence). This CDR3 spans 13 amino acids. CDR3: CSACRGGVLEQYF. In DNA, the CDR3 is TGCAGTGCTTGCAGGGGAGGTGTCCTCGAGCAGTACTTC.

This chain uses TRBV5-1 with TRBJ2-7; weak D call: TRBD1 (5 bases). Germline V gene data show CDR1 as SGHRS and CDR2 as YFSETQ. The ends were cut back, 3 bases at V and 0 bases at J, with 13 bases in the middle. The CDR3 totals 15 residues. The CDR3 DNA is TGCGCCAGCAGCTGGGGTGACAGAACCTCCTACGAGCAGTACTTC. This sequence encodes CASSWGDRTSYEQYF. Variable domain in full (rest from reference TRBV5-1 and TRBJ2-7): KAGVTQTPRYLIKTRGQQVTLSCSPISGHRSVSWYQQTPGQGLQFLFEYFSETQRNKGNFPGRFSGRQFSNSRSEMNVSTLELGDSALYLCASSWGDRTSYEQYFGPGTRLTVT.

There are a few counts of this clonotype. J is TRBJ2-1 and V is TRBV6-2 or TRBV6-3; 9 bases map to TRBD1. V lost 8 bases and J lost 6; bases outside the gene matches: 11. Germline loops: CDR1 MNHEY, CDR2 SVGEGT. This CDR3 contains 15 residues. CDR3 DNA: TGTGCCAGCGGTGAGGGACAGGGTACTTTCAATGAGCAGTTCTTC. Protein: CASGEGQGTFNEQFF.

This clonotype was recorded a few times. The chain recombines TRBV29-1 with TRBJ2-7; 8 bases are a match to TRBD2. Germline V lookup: CDR1 SQVTM, CDR2 ANQGSEA. The CDR3 sequence is 13 residues long. V lost 4 bases to trimming and J lost 1 base; unmatched junction nucleotides: 3. The CDR3: CSVGTSTSYEQYF. For the CDR3, the DNA is TGCAGCGTTGGGACTAGCACATCCTACGAGCAGTACTTC.

This chain links TRBV30 with TRBJ2-7, with D unclear. Trimming removed 0 bases at V and 6 bases at J, with 6 bases between. Germline loops: CDR1 GTSNPN, CDR2 SVGIG (reference sequence). This CDR3 region has 11 residues. The CDR3 sequence is CAWSVLVEQYF. CDR3 DNA: TGTGCCTGGAGTGTACTCGTCGAGCAGTACTTC.

This sequence joins TRBV9 and TRBJ2-2; 8 nucleotides align to TRBD1. The ends lost 4 bases at V and 8 bases at J; junction bases unmatched: 10. The CDR3 consists of 15 residues. Per the germline V gene, CDR1 is SGDLS and CDR2 is YYNGEE. The CDR3 sequence is CASSLMPGGPGELFF. CDR3 bases: TGTGCCAGCAGCCTCATGCCAGGGGGCCCTGGGGAGCTGTTTTTT.

This clonotype was counted a few times. The chain combines TRBV15 with TRBJ2-5; D gene ambiguous. Germline lookup yields CDR1 LNHNV and CDR2 YYDKDF (reference sequence). The CDR3 loop spans 12 amino acids. V lost 0 bases and J 7 bases, leaving 6 bases between the germline ends. CDR3 residues: CATSRDLGTQYF. CDR3 in DNA: TGTGCCACCAGCAGAGATCTGGGGACCCAGTACTTC. Combining the CDR3 with reference TRBV15 and TRBJ2-5 gives the whole variable domain DAMVIQNPRYQVTQFGKPVTLSCSQTLNHNVMYWYQQKSSQAPKLLFHYYDKDFNNEADTPDNFQSRRPNTSFCFLDIRSPGLGDTAMYLCATSRDLGTQYFGPGTRLLVL.

This clonotype was seen more than once but under ten times. The chain couples TRBV28 to TRBJ2-1; a weak D match, TRBD2 (6 bases). V was cut by 7 bases and J by 10 bases, with 26 bases left in between. The CDR3 runs 16 residues. CDR1 is MDHEN, CDR2 SYDVKM, per germline. The CDR3 region has the DNA TGTGCCAGCAATCCCTCGTTACGCGGGGTGGTCGGGGAGCAGTTCTTC. Protein product: CASNPSLRGVVGEQFF.